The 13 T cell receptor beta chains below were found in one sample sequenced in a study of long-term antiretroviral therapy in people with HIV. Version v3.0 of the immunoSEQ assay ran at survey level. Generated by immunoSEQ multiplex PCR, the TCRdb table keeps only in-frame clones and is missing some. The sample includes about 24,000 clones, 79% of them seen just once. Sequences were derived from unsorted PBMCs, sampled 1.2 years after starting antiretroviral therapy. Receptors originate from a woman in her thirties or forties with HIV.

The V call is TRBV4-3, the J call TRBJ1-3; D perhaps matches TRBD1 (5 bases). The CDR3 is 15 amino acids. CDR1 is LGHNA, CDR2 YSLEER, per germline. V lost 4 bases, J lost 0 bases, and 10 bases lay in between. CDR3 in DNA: TGCGCCAGCAGCCCGGGACGGTTCTCTGGAAACACCATATATTTT. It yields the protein CASSPGRFSGNTIYF.

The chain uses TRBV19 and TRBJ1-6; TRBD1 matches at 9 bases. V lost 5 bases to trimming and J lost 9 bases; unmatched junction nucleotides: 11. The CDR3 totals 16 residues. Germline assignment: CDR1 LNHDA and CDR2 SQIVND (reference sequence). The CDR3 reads CASSLTSGTGSSPLHF. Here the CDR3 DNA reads TGTGCCAGTAGTCTAACGTCCGGGACAGGGAGTTCACCCCTCCACTTT. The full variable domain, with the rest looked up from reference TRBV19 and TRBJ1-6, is DGGITQSPKYLFRKEGQNVTLSCEQNLNHDAMYWYRQDPGQGLRLIYYSQIVNDFQKGDIAEGYSVSREKKESFPLTVTSAQKNPTAFYLCASSLTSGTGSSPLHFGNGTRLTVT.

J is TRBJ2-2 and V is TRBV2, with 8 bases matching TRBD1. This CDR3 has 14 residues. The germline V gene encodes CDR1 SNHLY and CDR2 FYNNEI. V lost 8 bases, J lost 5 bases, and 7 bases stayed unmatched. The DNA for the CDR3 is TGTGCCAGCTTGGACAGGGATGGGACCGGGGAGCTGTTTTTT. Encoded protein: CASLDRDGTGELFF.

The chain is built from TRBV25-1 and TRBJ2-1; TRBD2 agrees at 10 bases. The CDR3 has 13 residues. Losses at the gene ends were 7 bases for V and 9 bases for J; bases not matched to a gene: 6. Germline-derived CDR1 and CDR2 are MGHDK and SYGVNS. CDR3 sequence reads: CASILAGGGEQFF. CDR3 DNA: TGTGCCAGCATTTTAGCGGGAGGTGGTGAGCAGTTCTTC.

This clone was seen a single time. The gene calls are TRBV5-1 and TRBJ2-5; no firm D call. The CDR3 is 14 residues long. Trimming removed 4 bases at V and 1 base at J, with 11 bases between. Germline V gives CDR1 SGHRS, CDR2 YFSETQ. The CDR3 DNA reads TGCGCCAGCAGCGAACCGCGGACCCAAGAGACCCAGTACTTC. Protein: CASSEPRTQETQYF.

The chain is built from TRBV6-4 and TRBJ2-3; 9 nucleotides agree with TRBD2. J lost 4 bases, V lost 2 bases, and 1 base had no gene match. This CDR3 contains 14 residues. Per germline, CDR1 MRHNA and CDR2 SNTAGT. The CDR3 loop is CASSDGGGADTQYF. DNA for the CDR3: TGTGCCAGCAGTGACGGCGGGGGGGCAGATACGCAGTATTTT.

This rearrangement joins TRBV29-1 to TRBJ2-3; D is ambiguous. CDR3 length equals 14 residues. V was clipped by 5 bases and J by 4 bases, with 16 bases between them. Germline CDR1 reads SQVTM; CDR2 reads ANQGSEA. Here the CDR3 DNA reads TGCAGCGTTAGAGGACCCCTAAAAGCAGATACGCAGTATTTT. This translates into CSVRGPLKADTQYF.

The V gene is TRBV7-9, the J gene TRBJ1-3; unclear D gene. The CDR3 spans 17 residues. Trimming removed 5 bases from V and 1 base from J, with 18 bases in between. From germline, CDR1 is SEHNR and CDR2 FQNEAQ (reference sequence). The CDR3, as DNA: TGTGCCAGCAGCGCCGCCGGAGGGATAATGTCTGGAAACACCATATATTTT. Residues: CASSAAGGIMSGNTIYF.

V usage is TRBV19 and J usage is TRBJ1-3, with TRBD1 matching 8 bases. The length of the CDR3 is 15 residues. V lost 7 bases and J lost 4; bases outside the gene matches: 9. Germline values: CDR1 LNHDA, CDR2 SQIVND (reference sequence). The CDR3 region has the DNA TGTGCCAGTACCCCCCGACAGGGGTTAGGAAACACCATATATTTT. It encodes CASTPRQGLGNTIYF.

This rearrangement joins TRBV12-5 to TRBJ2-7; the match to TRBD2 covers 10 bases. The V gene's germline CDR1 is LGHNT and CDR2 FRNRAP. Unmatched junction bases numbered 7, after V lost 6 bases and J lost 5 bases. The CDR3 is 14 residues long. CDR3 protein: CASGPLAGAHEQYF. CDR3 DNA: TGTGCTAGTGGACCCCTAGCGGGAGCCCACGAGCAGTACTTC.

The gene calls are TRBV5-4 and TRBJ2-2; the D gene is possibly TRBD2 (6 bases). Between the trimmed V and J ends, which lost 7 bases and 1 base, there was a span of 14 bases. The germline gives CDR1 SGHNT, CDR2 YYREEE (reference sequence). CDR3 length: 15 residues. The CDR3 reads CASEPGGLNTGELFF. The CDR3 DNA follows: TGTGCCAGCGAGCCCGGGGGACTGAACACCGGGGAGCTGTTTTTT.

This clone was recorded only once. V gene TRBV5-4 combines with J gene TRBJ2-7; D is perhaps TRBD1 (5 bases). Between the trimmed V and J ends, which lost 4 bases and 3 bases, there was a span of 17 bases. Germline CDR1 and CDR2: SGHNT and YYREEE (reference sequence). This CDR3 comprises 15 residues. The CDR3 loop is CASSKIQGKGYEQYF. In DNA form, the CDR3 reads TGTGCCAGCAGCAAAATCCAGGGAAAGGGCTACGAGCAGTACTTC.

The CDR3 region has the DNA TGTGCCAGCAGCTCCGGGACAGGGGGGGATGGAGAGACCCAGTACTTC. Translated: CASSSGTGGDGETQYF. This chain uses TRBV7-9 with TRBJ2-5; 11 nucleotides match TRBD1. V lost 4 bases and J lost 4; bases outside the gene matches: 8. The CDR3 spans 16 residues. Germline CDR1 SEHNR, CDR2 FQNEAQ (reference sequence).